One sample yielded the 20 T cell receptor beta chains listed below, sequenced in a study of tumor-infiltrating lymphocytes in oesophageal squamous cell carcinoma. TCRdb passed the PCR reads through MiXCR, listing each CDR3 protein once. This table holds 24,000 or so distinct CDR3 sequences, more than 35% found once. Sequencing was performed on esophageal tumor tissue. All receptors come from a male donor with esophageal squamous cell carcinoma.

This chain connects TRBV9 to TRBJ1-2, with D unclear. Trimming cost V 0 bases and J 5 bases, with 8 bases left between them. Germline values: CDR1 SGDLS, CDR2 YYNGEE. The CDR3 extends over 13 amino acids. The CDR3 here is CASSVAGAYGYTF. The CDR3 DNA reads TGTGCCAGCAGCGTAGCCGGCGCTTATGGCTACACCTTC.

V usage is TRBV20-1 and J usage is TRBJ2-5; TRBD2 matches at 7 bases. The DNA matches TRBJ2-7 better at its end, which makes the J call doubtful. The CDR3 contains 17 residues. Germline V gene lookup returns CDR1 DFQATT and CDR2 SNEGSKA (reference sequence). The CDR3 DNA sequence: TGCAGTGCTAGAGATCAACGGCGGGAGTGGGGTGATTACGAGCAGTACTTC. The encoded protein is CSARDQRREWGDYEQYF.

As DNA, the CDR3 is TGTGCCAGCAGTTATGGCGCTTTCTACGAGCAGTACTTC. Its protein is CASSYGAFYEQYF. V gene TRBV27 combines with J gene TRBJ2-5, with D unclear. The J call is uncertain, as TRBJ2-7 better fits the DNA end. The CDR3 consists of 13 residues. CDR1 MNHEY and CDR2 SMNVEV come from the germline V gene (reference sequence).

The V gene is TRBV7-4, the J gene TRBJ2-3; no clear D. CDR1 is SGHVT, CDR2 SQSDAQ, per germline. V gave up 2 bases and J gave up 2 bases, with 14 bases separating them. The CDR3 runs 16 residues. CDR3 in DNA: TGTGCCAGCAGCTTAAGAATTTGGGCCCACACAGATACGCAGTATTTT. This encodes CASSLRIWAHTDTQYF.

V and J are TRBV5-1 and TRBJ2-2; 10 nucleotides align to TRBD2. Germline V gene data show CDR1 as SGHRS and CDR2 as YFSETQ. The trim removed 3 bases at V and 1 base at J, leaving 0 bases unmatched. This CDR3 region has 15 residues. The CDR3 DNA reads as TGCGCCAGCAGCTGGACTAGCGGGAACACCGGGGAGCTGTTTTTT. Amino acids: CASSWTSGNTGELFF.

This clonotype was found many times. The rearrangement links TRBV5-8 to TRBJ2-3; D is ambiguous. Germline CDR1 is SGHTS and CDR2 is YDEGEE. The CDR3 runs 12 residues. V was pared by 0 bases and J by 8 bases, with 7 bases between. In DNA, the CDR3 is TGTGCCAGCAGCTTGGTGGTGGCTACGCAGTATTTT. It specifies CASSLVVATQYF.

Points on this clonotype: A read error may produce the germline difference seen at one junction end. The rearrangement joins TRBV12-3 or TRBV12-4 to TRBJ2-4; possible D gene TRBD1, 6 bases. The CDR3 covers 12 residues. This CDR3 reads CASNWGRSPLHF. DNA for the CDR3: TGTGCCAGCAATTGGGGGCGTTCACCCCTCCACTTC.

The V call is TRBV5-1, the J call TRBJ1-1, with 8 bases aligning to TRBD1. Germline-derived CDR1 and CDR2 are SGHRS and YFSETQ. J lost 2 bases, V lost 4 bases, and 4 bases had no gene match. The CDR3 consists of 14 residues. The CDR3 sequence: CASSGPGGNTEAFF. Here the CDR3 DNA reads TGCGCCAGCAGCGGACCAGGGGGCAACACTGAAGCTTTCTTT.

The gene calls are TRBV7-9 and TRBJ1-5; D is unclear. With 0 bases removed from V and 3 bases from J, the gap between germline ends came to 3 bases. Germline V gives CDR1 SEHNR, CDR2 FQNEAQ (reference sequence). This CDR3 is 13 amino acids long. Here the CDR3 DNA reads TGTGCCAGCAGCTTAGCTACCAATCAGCCCCAGCATTTT. Translating it yields CASSLATNQPQHF.

By sample fraction, this clonotype is medium-sized (0.01 to 0.1%). The J gene is TRBJ2-3, the V gene TRBV7-9; 8 positions match TRBD2. Germline V gene lookup returns CDR1 SEHNR and CDR2 FQNEAQ (reference sequence). The CDR3 consists of 16 residues. V trimming: 1 base; J trimming: 0 bases; junction bases outside the gene matches: 3. The CDR3 here is CASSLGRGRSTDTQYF. In DNA form, the CDR3 reads TGTGCCAGCAGCTTAGGACGCGGGAGGAGCACAGATACGCAGTATTTT.

This clonotype was recorded at least ten times. The rearrangement links TRBV5-1 to TRBJ2-5; D may match TRBD1 or TRBD2 (6 bases each). The CDR3 runs to 15 residues. In germline, CDR1 is SGHRS, CDR2 YFSETQ. Trimming shortened V by 1 base and J by 1 base, and 11 bases separated the two germline ends. CDR3 in amino acids: CASSLWSGAQETQYF. In DNA form, the CDR3 reads TGCGCCAGCAGCTTGTGGTCGGGGGCCCAAGAGACCCAGTACTTC.

This clonotype was observed many times. The gene calls are TRBV6-1 and TRBJ2-3; D remains unclear. Trimming shortened V by 5 bases and J by 7 bases, and 19 bases separated the two germline ends. CDR3 length: 15 amino acids. Germline CDR1 and CDR2: MNHNS and SASEGT. CDR3 residues: CASSTPAGYLNTQYF. CDR3 coding DNA: TGTGCCAGCAGTACACCCGCTGGCTACCTCAATACGCAGTATTTT.

The rearrangement links TRBV6-1 to TRBJ2-7, with D possibly being TRBD1 (5 bases). CDR1 is MNHNS, CDR2 SASEGT, per germline. V was clipped by 6 bases and J by 1 base, with 13 bases between them. This CDR3 comprises 14 residues. The CDR3 sequence: CASSSTGPSYEQYF. The CDR3 nucleotides read TGTGCCAGCAGCTCAACAGGACCATCCTACGAGCAGTACTTC.

This clonotype has a count of ten or more. As the CDR3 is not closed by the conserved phenylalanine or tryptophan, this likely results from a read error. The limits of the CDR3 on the DNA are not certain, so only TCRdb's listed CDR3 is given. The V and J genes are TRBV7-8 and TRBJ2-7; the table calls TRBD1, which could not be checked here. CDR1 SGHVS and CDR2 FQNEAQ come from the germline V gene. A total of 17 residues make up the CDR3, ends included. The CDR3 sequence is CASSLEPGLGYGYTFGS.

This chain links TRBV7-6 with TRBJ2-5; D is tentatively TRBD1 or TRBD2 (5 bases each). CDR1 and CDR2 (germline): SGHVS, FNYEAQ. V lost 2 bases and J lost 13, with 17 bases in between. This CDR3 comprises 13 residues. The CDR3 DNA sequence: TGTGCCAGCAGCTTAAGTTTGATCAGGGAGCTGTACTTC. Protein product: CASSLSLIRELYF. Full variable domain (outside the CDR3, taken from reference TRBV7-6 and TRBJ2-5): GAGVSQSPRYKVTKRGQDVALRCDPISGHVSLYWYRQALGQGPEFLTYFNYEAQQDKSGLPNDRFSAERPEGSISTLTIQRTEQRDSAMYRCASSLSLIRELYFGPGTRLLVL.

This clonotype occurred a few times. The chain employs TRBV7-8 and TRBJ2-5; D is unclear. V shed 1 base and J shed 5 bases, with 11 bases lying between them. Germline lookup yields CDR1 SGHVS and CDR2 FQNEAQ. The CDR3 consists of 14 residues. The CDR3 DNA reads TGTGCCAGCAGCTTAGGGTGGGTCAGGGAGACCCAGTACTTC. This encodes CASSLGWVRETQYF.

Only a few counts were recorded for this clonotype. This is likely a read error, given that the CDR3 carries no conserved phenylalanine or tryptophan at its end. No DNA is shown, since the ends of the CDR3 on it are uncertain; the CDR3 is the one TCRdb lists. The chain links TRBV11-2 to TRBJ2-3; the table's D call TRBD1 went unverified against the DNA. The CDR3 spans 17 residues, counting both ends. The germline V gene encodes CDR1 SGHAT and CDR2 FQNNGV. This CDR3 reads CASSSRDSSYNEQFFGP.

The genes are TRBV7-6 and TRBJ1-5; TRBD1 aligns across 7 bases. The V and J ends lost 4 bases and 3 bases, in that order; junction bases with no gene match: 9. The CDR3 length is 16 residues. CDR1 SGHVS and CDR2 FNYEAQ come from the germline V gene. The CDR3 DNA sequence: TGTGCCAGCAGCTCGGCAGGGGGTCTCCACAATCAGCCCCAGCATTTT. Translated: CASSSAGGLHNQPQHF.

The rearrangement links TRBV7-2 to TRBJ2-4, with a tentative D call TRBD2 (6 bases). This CDR3 is 14 amino acids long. Between the trimmed V and J ends, which lost 6 bases and 3 bases, there was a span of 12 bases. Germline V gene data show CDR1 as SGHTA and CDR2 as FQGNSA. The CDR3 sequence: CASRVGGGKNIQYF. CDR3 coding DNA: TGTGCCAGCAGGGTGGGGGGTGGCAAAAACATTCAGTACTTC.

CDR3 loop: CASSLSGTYSYEQYF. CDR3 nucleotides: TGTGCCAGCAGTCTCAGCGGAACTTACTCCTACGAGCAGTACTTC. This sequence joins TRBV12-3 or TRBV12-4 and TRBJ2-4; tentatively, D is TRBD2 (5 bases). TRBJ2-7 explains the end of the DNA better; the J call may be wrong. The CDR3 is made up of 15 amino acids.